This T cell receptor beta chain was retrieved from a study of PD-L1 blockade in urothelial cancer. Study in general: Blood samples had a median of approximately 150,000 T cells, 83,000 or so unique TCRs, and clonality roughly 0.074.

This CDR3 is 15 amino acids long. Germline lookup yields CDR1 SGHRS and CDR2 YFSETQ. The ends lost 2 bases at V and 8 bases at J; junction bases unmatched: 9. Sequenced by immunoSEQ multiplex PCR; TCRdb stores in-frame clones only, minus some. The table shows approximately 52,000 clones, with around 77% occurring only once. The rearrangement links TRBV5-1 to TRBJ1-2; 10 bases line up with TRBD1. This material consisted of PBMCs, taken around atezolizumab (anti-PD-L1) treatment. This TCR was sampled from a man between 70 and 80 years old with urothelial cancer. CDR3 sequence reads: CASSFGAGTGEGYTF. The CDR3, as DNA: TGCGCCAGCAGCTTCGGAGCGGGGACAGGGGAGGGCTACACCTTC.